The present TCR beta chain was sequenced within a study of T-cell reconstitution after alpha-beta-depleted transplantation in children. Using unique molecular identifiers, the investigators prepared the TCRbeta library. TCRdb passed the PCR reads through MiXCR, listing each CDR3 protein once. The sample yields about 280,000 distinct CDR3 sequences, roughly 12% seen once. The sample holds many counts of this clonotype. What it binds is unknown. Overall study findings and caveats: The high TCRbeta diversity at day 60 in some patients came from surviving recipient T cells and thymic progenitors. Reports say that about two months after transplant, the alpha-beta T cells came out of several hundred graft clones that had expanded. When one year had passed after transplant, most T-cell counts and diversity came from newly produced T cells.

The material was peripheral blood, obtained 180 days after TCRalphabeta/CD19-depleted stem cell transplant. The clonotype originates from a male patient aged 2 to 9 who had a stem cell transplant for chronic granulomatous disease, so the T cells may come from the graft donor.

Here the CDR3 reads CSASLQGVLISYEQYF. In DNA, the CDR3 is TGCAGTGCTAGCTTACAGGGGGTGCTGATCTCCTACGAGCAGTACTTC. V gene TRBV20-1 combines with J gene TRBJ2-7; 8 bases are a match to TRBD1. Germline loops: CDR1 DFQATT, CDR2 SNEGSKA (reference sequence). With V trimmed by 3 bases and J by 0 bases, 10 bases remained unmatched. CDR3 length equals 16 residues.